The following is a T cell receptor beta chain sequence with its context. Its antigen is not identified. Per the germline V gene, CDR1 is LNHDA and CDR2 is SQIVND (reference sequence). V shed 5 bases, J shed 1 base, and the junction held 8 bases outside the gene matches. CDR3 length equals 17 residues. This entry belongs to a study of T cell responses to AZD1222 COVID-19 vaccine. The study's findings and limits: Close to half of spike-specific TCRs reportedly recognize unmutated variant regions.

Some clones are missing from TCRdb's copy, which holds only in-frame ones; the method was immunoSEQ multiplex PCR. Seen here are over 150,000 clones, 80% to 95% observed once, and the top ten hold around 1.7%. Source: peripheral blood, taken on day 0 of AZD1222 vaccination. This chain links TRBV19 with TRBJ1-5; 10 positions match TRBD1. This TCR was recovered from an adult in good health. The CDR3, as DNA: TGTGCCAGTAGTGTGGGACAGGGGAAAGGAAGCAATCAGCCCCAGCATTTT. This codes for CASSVGQGKGSNQPQHF. Variable domain in full (rest from reference TRBV19 and TRBJ1-5): DGGITQSPKYLFRKEGQNVTLSCEQNLNHDAMYWYRQDPGQGLRLIYYSQIVNDFQKGDIAEGYSVSREKKESFPLTVTSAQKNPTAFYLCASSVGQGKGSNQPQHFGDGTRLSIL.